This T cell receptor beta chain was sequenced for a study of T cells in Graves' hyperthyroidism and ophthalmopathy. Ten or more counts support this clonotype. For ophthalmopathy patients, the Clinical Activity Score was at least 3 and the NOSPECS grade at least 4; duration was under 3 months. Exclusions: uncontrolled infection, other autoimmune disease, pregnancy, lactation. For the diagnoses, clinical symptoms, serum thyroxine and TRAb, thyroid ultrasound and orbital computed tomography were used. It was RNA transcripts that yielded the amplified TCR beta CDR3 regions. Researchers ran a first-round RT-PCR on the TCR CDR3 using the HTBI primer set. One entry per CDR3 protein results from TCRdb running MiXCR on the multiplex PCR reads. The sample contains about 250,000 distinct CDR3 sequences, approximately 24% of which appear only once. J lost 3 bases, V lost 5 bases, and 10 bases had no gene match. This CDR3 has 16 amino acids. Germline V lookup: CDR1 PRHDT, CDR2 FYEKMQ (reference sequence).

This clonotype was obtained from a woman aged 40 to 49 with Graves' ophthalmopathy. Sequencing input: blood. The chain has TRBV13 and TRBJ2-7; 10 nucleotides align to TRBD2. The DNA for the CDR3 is TGTGCCAGCAGCCCGCCCCTAGCGGGGGAAATCTACGAGCAGTACTTC. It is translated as CASSPPLAGEIYEQYF.